The 2 T cell receptor beta chains below come from one sample, sequenced in a study of blood T cell repertoires in COVID-19 (TCRdb year 2020). Receptors were amplified or captured by the immunoSEQ multiplex PCR assay. In TCRdb, the immuneACCESS table is reduced to in-frame sequences with V and J assigned. These tables do not hold every clone; where another copy was compared, an unresolved V gene accounts for under half, and the others remain unexplained. The sample data list about 160,000 clones, and approximately 80% of these were observed just once. The ten largest clones represent 7% of the sample. Sequenced material: peripheral blood. These receptors were obtained from a woman aged 40 to 50 with COVID-19, enrolled during active disease.

The rearrangement links TRBV18 to TRBJ2-2, with 10 nucleotides matching TRBD1. The CDR3 runs 16 residues. Germline V gene sequence: CDR1 KGHSH, CDR2 LQKENI. V dropped 6 bases and J dropped 0; count of bases not matched to a gene: 4. For the CDR3, the DNA is TGTGCCAGCTCCGGACAGGGGGGGACGAACACCGGGGAGCTGTTTTTT. It is translated as CASSGQGGTNTGELFF.

V gene TRBV14 combines with J gene TRBJ2-1; 11 nucleotides align to TRBD1. Germline CDR1 SGHDN, CDR2 FVKESK. This CDR3 has 16 amino acids. The trim removed 0 bases at V and 14 bases at J, leaving 12 bases unmatched. The CDR3 loop is CASSQDGQGAFWGKFF. As DNA, the CDR3 is TGTGCCAGCAGCCAAGATGGACAGGGGGCGTTTTGGGGAAAGTTCTTC. Full variable domain (missing parts from reference TRBV14 and TRBJ2-1): EAGVTQFPSHSVIEKGQTVTLRCDPISGHDNLYWYRRVMGKEIKFLLHFVKESKQDESGMPNNRFLAERTGGTYSTLKVQPAELEDSGVYFCASSQDGQGAFWGKFFGPGTRLTVL.